This T cell receptor (beta chain) was obtained from a study of cytomegalovirus exposure and HLA in healthy donors. Researchers ran the PCR with 60 Vbeta and 13 Jbeta primers. This table comes from immunoSEQ multiplex PCR, and its TCRdb copy is limited to in-frame clones, with some not included. The table shows roughly 95,000 clones, with over 60% occurring only once. Study results and caveats: More than 150 TCR beta chains were listed as cytomegalovirus-associated. Some V segments could not be told apart, so they were left out, TRBV6-2 and TRBV6-3 among them. Most likely, a cluster of highly shared sequence variants arose as a sequencing artifact. Earlier findings revealed that most TCR beta V segments proved productive either about 87% or about 30% of the time.

The CDR3 extends over 12 amino acids. Looked up from germline, CDR1 is MGHDK and CDR2 is SYGVNS. Trimming pared 8 bases from V and 2 bases from J, leaving 9 bases between. On this clone itself: Its specificity is unknown.

The chain links TRBV25-1 to TRBJ1-2, with D hard to call. Source material: PBMCs. The clonotype originates from a man younger than 40 in good health and CMV-seropositive. CDR3 amino acids: CASYTPNYGYTF. As DNA, the CDR3 is TGTGCCAGCTACACACCAAACTATGGCTACACCTTC.